This T cell receptor beta chain was sequenced during a study of blood T cell repertoires in COVID-19. On the study more broadly: The samples span acute and convalescent COVID-19 from the United States, Italy and Spain.

Germline V gene data show CDR1 as SGHDN and CDR2 as FVKESK. The CDR3 sequence is 16 residues long. With 3 bases clipped from V and 4 bases from J, the junction kept 7 bases outside the gene matches. Method: immunoSEQ multiplex PCR; TCRdb's copy keeps in-frame clones and lacks some. The sample carries 500,000 or so clones, about 90% recorded once. This clone was detected only a few times. The study counted Cohort 3 donors as recovered given two negative PCRs, clearance, or symptom resolution. The chain employs TRBV14 and TRBJ1-2; TRBD1 matches 11 bases. Sequenced sample: PBMCs or T cells enriched from blood (not recorded which). The TCR comes from a woman aged 18 to 35 who had recovered from COVID-19. The CDR3 DNA reads TGTGCCAGCAGCCAGTCCGGGACAGGGGGGCGCTATGGCTACACCTTC. It is translated as CASSQSGTGGRYGYTF.